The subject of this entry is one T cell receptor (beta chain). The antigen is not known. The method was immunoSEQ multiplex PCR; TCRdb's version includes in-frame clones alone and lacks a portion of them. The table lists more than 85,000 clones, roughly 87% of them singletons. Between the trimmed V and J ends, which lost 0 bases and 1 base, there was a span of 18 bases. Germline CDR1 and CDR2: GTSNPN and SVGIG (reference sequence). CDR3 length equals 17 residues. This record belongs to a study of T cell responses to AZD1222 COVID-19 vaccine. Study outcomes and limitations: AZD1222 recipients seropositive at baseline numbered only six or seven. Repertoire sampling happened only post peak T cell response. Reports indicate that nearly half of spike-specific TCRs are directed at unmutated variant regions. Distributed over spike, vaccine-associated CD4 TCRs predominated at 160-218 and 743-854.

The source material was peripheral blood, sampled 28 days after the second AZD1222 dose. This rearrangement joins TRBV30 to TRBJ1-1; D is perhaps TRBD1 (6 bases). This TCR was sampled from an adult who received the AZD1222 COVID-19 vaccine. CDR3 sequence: CAWSVSYTIGGNTEAFF. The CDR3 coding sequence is TGTGCCTGGAGTGTATCCTACACCATAGGGGGGAACACTGAAGCTTTCTTT.